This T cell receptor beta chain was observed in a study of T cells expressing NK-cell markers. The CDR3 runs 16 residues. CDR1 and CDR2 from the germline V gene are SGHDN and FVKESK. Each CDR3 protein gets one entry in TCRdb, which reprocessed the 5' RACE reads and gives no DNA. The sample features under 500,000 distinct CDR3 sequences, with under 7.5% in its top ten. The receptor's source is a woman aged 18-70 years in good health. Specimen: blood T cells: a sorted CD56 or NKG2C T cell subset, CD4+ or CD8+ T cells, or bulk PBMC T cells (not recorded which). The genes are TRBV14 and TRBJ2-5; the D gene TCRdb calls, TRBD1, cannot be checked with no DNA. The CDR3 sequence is CASSAVKGASQETQYF.